This T cell receptor (beta chain) was documented in a study of T cells of healthy individuals. In its sample, this clonotype was seen many times. The ends lost 6 bases at V and 2 bases at J; junction bases unmatched: 5. The germline gives CDR1 LGHNA, CDR2 YSLEER. This CDR3 has 15 amino acids. In TCRdb, the 5' RACE reads were re-called with MiXCR into one record per CDR3 protein. Of about 53,000 distinct CDR3 sequences listed, about 15% are singletons. The chain recombines TRBV4-3 with TRBJ2-7, with TRBD1 matching over 12 bases. This clonotype was sampled from a human donor in good health. The CDR3 nucleotides are TGCGCCAGCAGACCCGGGACAGGGGGCCCCTACGAGCAGTACTTC. This translates into CASRPGTGGPYEQYF.